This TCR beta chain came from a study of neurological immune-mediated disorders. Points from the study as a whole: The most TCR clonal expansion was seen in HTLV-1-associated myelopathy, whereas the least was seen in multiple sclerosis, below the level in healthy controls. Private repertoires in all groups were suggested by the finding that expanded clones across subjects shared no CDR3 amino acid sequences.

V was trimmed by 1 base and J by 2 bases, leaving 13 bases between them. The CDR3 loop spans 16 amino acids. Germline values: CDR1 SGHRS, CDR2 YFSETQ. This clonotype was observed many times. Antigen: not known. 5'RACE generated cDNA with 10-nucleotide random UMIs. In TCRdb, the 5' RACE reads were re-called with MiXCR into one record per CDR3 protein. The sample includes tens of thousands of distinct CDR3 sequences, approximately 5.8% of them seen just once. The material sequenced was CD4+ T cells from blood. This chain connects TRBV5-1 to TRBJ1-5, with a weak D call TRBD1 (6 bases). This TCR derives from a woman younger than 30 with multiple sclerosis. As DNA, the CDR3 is TGCGCCAGCAGCTTGACAGGGCTCGTTGGCAATCAGCCCCAGCATTTT. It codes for CASSLTGLVGNQPQHF. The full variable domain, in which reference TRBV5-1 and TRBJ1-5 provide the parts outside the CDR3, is KAGVTQTPRYLIKTRGQQVTLSCSPISGHRSVSWYQQTPGQGLQFLFEYFSETQRNKGNFPGRFSGRQFSNSRSEMNVSTLELGDSALYLCASSLTGLVGNQPQHFGDGTRLSIL.